This TCR beta chain was captured in a study of CD4 and CD8 cells across lung adenocarcinoma regions. This clonotype showed up just once. TCRdb independently ran MiXCR on the PCR reads; one entry per CDR3 protein. The table includes some 14,000 distinct CDR3 sequences, around 45% detected once. Germline assignment: CDR1 MNHNS and CDR2 SASEGT. Trimming cost V 6 bases and J 10 bases; bases outside gene matches: 17. The CDR3 covers 18 residues. The clonotype comes from a male donor with lung adenocarcinoma. The CD4 and CD8 labels of this study may be unreliable. The chain carries TRBV6-1 and TRBJ2-1, with 14 bases matching TRBD2. The sample consisted of CD4+ T cells from the center of a lung tumor. The CDR3 nucleotides read TGTGCCAGCAGGGGACTAGCGGGAGCCCTCAGCTCCAAAAACGAGCAGTTCTTC. Amino acid sequence: CASRGLAGALSSKNEQFF.